This record looks at one T cell receptor (beta chain) sequence and its context. Its antigen remains unidentified. Base quality data are lacking; no much larger clone is found one base away. This specimen comes from a study of blood T cells in healthy people across ages (dated by TCRdb to between 2014 and 2017). With respect to the entire study: In model experiments, template switching captured roughly one uniquely barcoded TCR beta cDNA molecule for every two T cells. Four age groups were formed from the donors: young (average around 15 years), middle-aged (approximately 40), aged (62) and long-lived (more than 75). Age-related changes in TCR beta repertoire diversity were measured in the study by deep sequencing normalized with unique cDNA molecular identifiers. Using the same blood draw, the study looked at two additional independent replicas of 1 million unique cDNA reads for two donors, one aged 18 to 30 and the other aged 80 or older. To avoid experimental bias, donors of different ages were distributed randomly across sequencing lanes. Results and caveats for the whole study, not just this receptor: Because the CMV infection status of the donors was unknown, age-related changes in expanded clonotypes may potentially have been confounded. Total diversity estimates from one million sequenced T cells were considered lower bounds and underestimates. Observed TCR beta diversity per million T cells fell roughly linearly with age, and a significant reduction was already apparent by age about 38. Observed TCR beta diversity correlated strongly with the percentage of naive T cells measured by flow cytometry. Bulk unsorted PBMC profiling prevented conclusive comparison of naive and antigen-experienced compartments. Compared with the aged group, more naive CD4+ T cells, fewer expanded clones and increased TCR diversity were shown by the long-lived group, suggesting age selection.

Donors were 40 or so systemically healthy Caucasian individuals from Russia aged roughly 6 to 95 years. Ten milliliters of peripheral blood were collected from each donor into EDTA-treated Vacutainer tubes. PBMCs were isolated by Ficoll-Paque density-gradient centrifugation, with at least 6 million obtained per sample. Trizol reagent was used to extract total RNA from PBMCs, with at least 5 micrograms per sample. The percentages of naive CD45RAhigh/CD27high T cells were determined by flow cytometry on a PBMC aliquot from every donor. Looking up the germline V gene yields CDR1 SGHRS and CDR2 YFSETQ. Including cysteine and phenylalanine, the CDR3 has 14 amino acids. The kept DNA is CDR3 alone, 42 bases in frame from the first base. V sheds 3 bases and J sheds 6 bases, leaving 12 bases between their ends. The library was prepared using 5' RACE. The sample was run on an Illumina HiSeq 2500. A second about 7 to 12 cycle PCR used a sample-barcoded 5' primer and a J-beta primer mix. A template-switch 5' adaptor carrying 12 random nucleotides introduced a unique molecular identifier onto each TCR beta cDNA molecule. At least 2.5 million CDR3-containing paired-end reads were obtained from each sample. First-strand cDNA was synthesized from all RNA with the Mint cDNA synthesis kit, primed by a TRBC-specific oligonucleotide. All cDNA was treated with uracil-DNA glycosylase and then went through a first 18-cycle PCR with the universal primers M1SS and BC2_uni_R. Per the original workflow: Each sample was normalized by randomly selecting 1 million high-quality reads, each carrying a distinct molecular identifier. Reads with shared molecular identifiers were discarded instead of being binned into consensus sequences. CDR3 identification, clonotype clustering and error correction used MiTCR with a Q25 quality threshold and the strictest error-elimination algorithm. A nonparametric unseen species model with Euler transformation was used to estimate lower-bound total TCR beta diversity. In TCRdb, the public reads were trimmed at Q25 with fastp and aligned with MiXCR, with productive beta chains retained. CDR3 protein sequences are deduplicated, and each keeps its most common genes and DNA. The V and J calls follow TCRdb's processing rather than the paper's. This sample is represented by 600,000 to 650,000 distinct CDR3 sequences; roughly 50% of them were singletons. Clones ranked in the top ten supply approximately 37% of the sample.

What was sequenced was blood. The rearrangement combines TRBV5-1 with TRBJ1-4; possibly the D gene is TRBD1, per 5 matching bases. The clonotype was recovered from a man in his fifties or sixties in good health. The bases are TGCGCCAGCAGCTCCGGGATAGGGGATGAAAAACTGTTTTTT. Protein translation: CASSSGIGDEKLFF.